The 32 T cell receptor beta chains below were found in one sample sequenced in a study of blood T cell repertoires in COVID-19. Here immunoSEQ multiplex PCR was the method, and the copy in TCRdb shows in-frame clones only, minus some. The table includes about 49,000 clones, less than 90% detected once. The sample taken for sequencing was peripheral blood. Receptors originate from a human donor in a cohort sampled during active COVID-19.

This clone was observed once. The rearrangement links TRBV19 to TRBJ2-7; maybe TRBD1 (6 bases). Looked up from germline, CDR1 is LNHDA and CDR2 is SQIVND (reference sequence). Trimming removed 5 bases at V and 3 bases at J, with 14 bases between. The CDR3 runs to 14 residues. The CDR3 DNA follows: TGTGCCAGTAGTCCTGGACAGTACAACTACGAGCAGTACTTC. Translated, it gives CASSPGQYNYEQYF.

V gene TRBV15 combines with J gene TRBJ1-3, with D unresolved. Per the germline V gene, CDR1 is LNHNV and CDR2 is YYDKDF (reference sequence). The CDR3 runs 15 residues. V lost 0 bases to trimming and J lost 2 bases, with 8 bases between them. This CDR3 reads CATSRDLGAGNTIYF. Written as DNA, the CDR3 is TGTGCCACCAGCAGAGATCTGGGCGCTGGAAACACCATATATTTT.

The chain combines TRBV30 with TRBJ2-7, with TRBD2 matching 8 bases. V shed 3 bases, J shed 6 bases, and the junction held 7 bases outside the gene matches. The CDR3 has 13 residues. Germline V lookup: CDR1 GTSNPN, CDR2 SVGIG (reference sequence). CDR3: CAWRYGGAGEQYF. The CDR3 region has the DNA TGTGCCTGGAGGTACGGGGGGGCCGGCGAGCAGTACTTC.

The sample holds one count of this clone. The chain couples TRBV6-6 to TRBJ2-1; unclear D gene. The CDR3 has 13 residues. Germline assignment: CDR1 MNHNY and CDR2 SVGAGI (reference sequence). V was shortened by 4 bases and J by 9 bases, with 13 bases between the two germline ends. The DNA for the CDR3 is TGTGCCAGCAGTTCCCCCCCAGTGTTTGAGCAGTTCTTC. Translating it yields CASSSPPVFEQFF.

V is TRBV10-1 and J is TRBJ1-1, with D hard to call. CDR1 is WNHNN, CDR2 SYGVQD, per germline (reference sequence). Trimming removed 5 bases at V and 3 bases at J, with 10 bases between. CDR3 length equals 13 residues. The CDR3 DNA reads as TGCGCCAGCAGTCTGACACCCGACACTGAAGCTTTCTTT. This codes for CASSLTPDTEAFF.

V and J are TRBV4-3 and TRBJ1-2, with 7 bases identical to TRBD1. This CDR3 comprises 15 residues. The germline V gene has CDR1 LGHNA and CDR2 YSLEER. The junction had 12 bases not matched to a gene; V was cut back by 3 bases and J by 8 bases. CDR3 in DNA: TGCGCCAGCAGCCATAGACAGGGTCCCCTCTTAGGCTACACCTTC. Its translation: CASSHRQGPLLGYTF.

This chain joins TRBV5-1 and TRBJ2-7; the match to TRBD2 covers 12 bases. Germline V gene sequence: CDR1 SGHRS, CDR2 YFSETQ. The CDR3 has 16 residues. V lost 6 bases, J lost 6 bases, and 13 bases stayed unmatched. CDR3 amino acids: CASTQGTSGPLSEQYF. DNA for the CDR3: TGCGCCAGCACCCAAGGGACTAGCGGGCCTCTGAGCGAGCAGTACTTC.

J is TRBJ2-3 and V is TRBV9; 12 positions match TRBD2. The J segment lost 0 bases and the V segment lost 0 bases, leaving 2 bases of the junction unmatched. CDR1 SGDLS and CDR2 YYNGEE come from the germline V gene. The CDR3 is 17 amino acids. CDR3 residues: CASSVGTSGTSTDTQYF. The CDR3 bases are TGTGCCAGCAGCGTAGGGACTAGCGGGACTAGCACAGATACGCAGTATTTT.

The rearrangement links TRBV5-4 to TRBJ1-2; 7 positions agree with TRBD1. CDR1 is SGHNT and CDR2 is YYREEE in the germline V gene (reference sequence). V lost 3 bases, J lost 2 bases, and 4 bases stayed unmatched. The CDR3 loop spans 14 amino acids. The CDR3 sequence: CASSWRDRNYGYTF. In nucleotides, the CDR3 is TGTGCCAGCAGCTGGAGGGACAGAAACTATGGCTACACCTTC.

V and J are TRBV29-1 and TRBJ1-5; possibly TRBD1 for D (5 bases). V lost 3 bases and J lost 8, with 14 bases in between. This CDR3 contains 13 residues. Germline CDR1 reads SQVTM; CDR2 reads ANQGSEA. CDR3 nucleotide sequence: TGCAGCGTTGACTTGGGGCCCACGGAGCCCCAGCATTTT. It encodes CSVDLGPTEPQHF.

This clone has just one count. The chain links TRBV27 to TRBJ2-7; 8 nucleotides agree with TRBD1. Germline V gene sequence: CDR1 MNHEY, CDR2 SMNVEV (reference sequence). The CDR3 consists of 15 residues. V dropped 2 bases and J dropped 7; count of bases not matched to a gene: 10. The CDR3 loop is CASSLVTGGMGEQYF. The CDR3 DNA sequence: TGTGCCAGCAGTTTAGTAACAGGGGGAATGGGGGAGCAGTACTTC.

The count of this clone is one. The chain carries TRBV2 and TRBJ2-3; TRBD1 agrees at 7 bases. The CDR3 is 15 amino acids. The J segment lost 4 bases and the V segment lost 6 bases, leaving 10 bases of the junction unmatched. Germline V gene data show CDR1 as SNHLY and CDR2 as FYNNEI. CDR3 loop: CASSIHTRGPDTQYF. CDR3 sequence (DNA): TGTGCCAGCAGCATCCATACGAGGGGGCCAGATACGCAGTATTTT.

The CDR3 DNA reads TGTGCCAGCAGCTTGAGGGTTGGGACAGGGTCCTCCTACGAGCAGTACTTC. It codes for CASSLRVGTGSSYEQYF. This sequence joins TRBV5-5 and TRBJ2-7; 9 bases match TRBD1. J was trimmed by 0 bases and V by 1 base; bases with no gene match: 8. Germline values: CDR1 SGHKS, CDR2 YYEKEE (reference sequence). The CDR3 totals 17 residues.

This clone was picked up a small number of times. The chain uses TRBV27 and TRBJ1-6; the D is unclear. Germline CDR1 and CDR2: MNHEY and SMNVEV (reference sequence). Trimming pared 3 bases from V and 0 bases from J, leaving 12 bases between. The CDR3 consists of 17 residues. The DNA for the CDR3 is TGTGCCAGCAGTTTCGGGGTCGGGAGCTCCTATAATTCACCCCTCCACTTT. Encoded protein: CASSFGVGSSYNSPLHF.

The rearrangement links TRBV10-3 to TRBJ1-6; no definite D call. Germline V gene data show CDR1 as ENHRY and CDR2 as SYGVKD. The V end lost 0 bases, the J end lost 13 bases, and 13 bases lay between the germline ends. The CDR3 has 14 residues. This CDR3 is CAISESTEAEPLHF. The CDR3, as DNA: TGTGCCATCAGTGAGTCTACGGAGGCTGAGCCCCTCCACTTT.

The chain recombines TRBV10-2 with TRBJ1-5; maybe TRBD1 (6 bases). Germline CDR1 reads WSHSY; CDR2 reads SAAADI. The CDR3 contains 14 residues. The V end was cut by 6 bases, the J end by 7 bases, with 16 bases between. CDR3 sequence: CASRLGGAGQPQHF. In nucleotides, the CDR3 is TGCGCCAGCAGGCTTGGGGGGGCAGGACAGCCCCAGCATTTT.

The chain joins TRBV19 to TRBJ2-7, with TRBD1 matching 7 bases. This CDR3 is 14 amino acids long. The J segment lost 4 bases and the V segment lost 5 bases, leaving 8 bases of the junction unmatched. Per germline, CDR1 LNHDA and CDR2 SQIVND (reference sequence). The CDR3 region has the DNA TGTGCCAGTAGTTCCGGGACAGACACATACGAGCAGTACTTC. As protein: CASSSGTDTYEQYF.

The CDR3 coding sequence is TGTGCCACCAGTGACAACCAGGGGGCGGGTGGCTACACCTTC. Encoded protein: CATSDNQGAGGYTF. The chain recombines TRBV24-1 with TRBJ1-2; TRBD1 matches at 8 bases. Germline lookup yields CDR1 KGHDR and CDR2 SFDVKD. The CDR3 consists of 14 residues. J lost 7 bases, V lost 4 bases, and 7 bases had no gene match.

Written as DNA, the CDR3 is TGTGCCAGTACGGCGCCAGGGAACACTGAAGCTTTCTTT. Protein sequence: CASTAPGNTEAFF. The rearrangement joins TRBV19 to TRBJ1-1; no clear D. Germline assignment: CDR1 LNHDA and CDR2 SQIVND (reference sequence). The CDR3 runs 13 residues. V lost 7 bases, J lost 1 base, and 10 bases lay in between.

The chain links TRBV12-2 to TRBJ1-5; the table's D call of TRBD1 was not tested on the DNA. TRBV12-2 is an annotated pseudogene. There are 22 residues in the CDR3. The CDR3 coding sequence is TGTGCAAGTCGTTCCACTCGAGCAGGGGAAAGAGGGGGCTCTTATAGCAATCAGCCCCAGCATTTT. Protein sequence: CASRSTRAGERGGSYSNQPQHF.

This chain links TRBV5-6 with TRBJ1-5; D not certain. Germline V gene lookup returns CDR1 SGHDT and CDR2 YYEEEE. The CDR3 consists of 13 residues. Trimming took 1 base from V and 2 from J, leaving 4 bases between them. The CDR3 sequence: CASSLQGNQPQHF. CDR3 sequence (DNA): TGTGCCAGCAGCTTGCAGGGCAATCAGCCCCAGCATTTT.

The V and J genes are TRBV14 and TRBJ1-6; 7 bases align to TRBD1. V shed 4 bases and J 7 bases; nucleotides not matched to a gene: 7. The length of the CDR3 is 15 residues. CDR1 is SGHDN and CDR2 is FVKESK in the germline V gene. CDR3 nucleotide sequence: TGTGCCAGCAGCCCGCAAACAGGGGACAATTCACCCCTCCACTTT. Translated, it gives CASSPQTGDNSPLHF.

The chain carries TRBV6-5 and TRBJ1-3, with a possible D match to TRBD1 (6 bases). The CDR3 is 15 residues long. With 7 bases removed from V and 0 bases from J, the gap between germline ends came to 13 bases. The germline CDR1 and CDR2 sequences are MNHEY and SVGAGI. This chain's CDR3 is CASISQGYSGNTIYF. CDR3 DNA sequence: TGTGCCAGCATCTCACAGGGCTACTCTGGAAACACCATATATTTT.

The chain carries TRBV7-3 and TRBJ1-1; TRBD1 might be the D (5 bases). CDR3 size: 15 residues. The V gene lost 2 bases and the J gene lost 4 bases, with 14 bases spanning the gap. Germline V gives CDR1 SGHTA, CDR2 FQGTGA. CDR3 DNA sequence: TGTGCCAGCAGCTTACAGGGTCTTACACTCACTGAAGCTTTCTTT. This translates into CASSLQGLTLTEAFF.

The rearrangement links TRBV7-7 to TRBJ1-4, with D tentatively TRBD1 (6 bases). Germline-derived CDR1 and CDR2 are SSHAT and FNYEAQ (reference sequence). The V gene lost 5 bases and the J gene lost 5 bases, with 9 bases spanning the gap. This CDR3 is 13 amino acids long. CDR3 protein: CASSAQGNEKLFF. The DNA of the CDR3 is TGTGCCAGCAGCGCCCAGGGGAATGAAAAACTGTTTTTT.

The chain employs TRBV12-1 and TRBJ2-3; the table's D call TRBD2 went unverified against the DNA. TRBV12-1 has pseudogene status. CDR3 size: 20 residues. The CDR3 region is CASSSGRLAGGRFSTDTQYF. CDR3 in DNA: TGTGCCAGCAGCTCCGGGCGACTAGCGGGGGGGCGGTTTAGCACAGATACGCAGTATTTT.

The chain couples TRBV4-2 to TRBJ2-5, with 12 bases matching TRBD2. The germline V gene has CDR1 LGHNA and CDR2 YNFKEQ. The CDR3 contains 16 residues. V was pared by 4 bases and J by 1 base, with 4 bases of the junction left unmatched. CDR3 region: CASSRMGLAGQETQYF. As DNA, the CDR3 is TGTGCCAGCAGCCGCATGGGACTAGCGGGCCAAGAGACCCAGTACTTC.

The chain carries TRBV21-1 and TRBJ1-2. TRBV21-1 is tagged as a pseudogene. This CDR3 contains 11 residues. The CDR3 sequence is CASGMRGGYTF. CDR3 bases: TGTGCCAGCGGCATGCGGGGGGGCTACACCTTC.

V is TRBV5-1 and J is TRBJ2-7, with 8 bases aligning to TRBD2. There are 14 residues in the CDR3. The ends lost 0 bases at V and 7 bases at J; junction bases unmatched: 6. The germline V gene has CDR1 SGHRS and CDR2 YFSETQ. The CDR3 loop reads CASSLGGGGREQYF. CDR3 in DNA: TGCGCCAGCAGCTTGGGAGGCGGGGGGCGGGAGCAGTACTTC.

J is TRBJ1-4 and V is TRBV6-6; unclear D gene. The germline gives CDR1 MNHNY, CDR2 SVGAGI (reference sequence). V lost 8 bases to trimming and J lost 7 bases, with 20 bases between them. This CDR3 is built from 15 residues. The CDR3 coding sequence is TGTGCCAGCTCTCCCCAATCGGGAATGACTGAAAAACTGTTTTTT. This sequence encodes CASSPQSGMTEKLFF.

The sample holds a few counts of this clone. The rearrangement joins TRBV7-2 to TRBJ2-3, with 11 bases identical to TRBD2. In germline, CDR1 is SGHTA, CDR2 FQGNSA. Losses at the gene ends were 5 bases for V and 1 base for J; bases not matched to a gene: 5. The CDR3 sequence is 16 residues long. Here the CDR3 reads CASSTTSGGRTDTQYF. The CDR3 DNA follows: TGTGCCAGCAGCACCACTAGCGGGGGTCGCACAGATACGCAGTATTTT. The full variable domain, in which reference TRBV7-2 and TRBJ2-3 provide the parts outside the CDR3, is GAGVSQSPSNKVTEKGKDVELRCDPISGHTALYWYRQSLGQGLEFLIYFQGNSAPDKSGLPSDRFSAERTGGSVSTLTIQRTQQEDSAVYLCASSTTSGGRTDTQYFGPGTRLTVL.

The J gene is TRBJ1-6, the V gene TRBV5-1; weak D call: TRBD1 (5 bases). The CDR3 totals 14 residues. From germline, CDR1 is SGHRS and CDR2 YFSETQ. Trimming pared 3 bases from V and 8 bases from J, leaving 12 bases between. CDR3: CASSSSRGDSPLHF. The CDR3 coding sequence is TGCGCCAGCAGCTCTTCCCGGGGGGATTCACCCCTCCACTTT.